The 29 T cell receptor beta chains below were found in one sample sequenced in a study of CD8 T cells in ankylosing spondylitis. TCRdb re-analysed the 5' RACE reads in MiXCR, keeping a single row per CDR3 protein. This sample has roughly 280,000 distinct CDR3 sequences, with around 18% found just once. Sequencing was carried out using blood, either unsorted or a sorted T cell fraction (not recorded which). Receptors originate from a male donor with ankylosing spondylitis or in good health (not recorded which).

This clonotype showed up just a few times. V gene TRBV5-1 combines with J gene TRBJ2-5; D remains ambiguous. CDR1 SGHRS and CDR2 YFSETQ come from the germline V gene. V was trimmed by 0 bases and J by 4 bases, leaving 13 bases between them. CDR3 length equals 15 residues. DNA of the CDR3: TGCGCCAGCAGCTTGGTAGGGCGTGTAGCAGAGACCCAGTACTTC. This gives the protein CASSLVGRVAETQYF.

This clonotype was recorded a few times. This chain links TRBV6-1 with TRBJ1-5; D possibly corresponds to TRBD1 (5 bases). The CDR3 sequence is 15 residues long. V was trimmed by 6 bases and J by 4 bases, leaving 16 bases between them. Germline CDR1 is MNHNS and CDR2 is SASEGT. The CDR3, as DNA: TGTGCCAGCAGGTTGGGGCCCCTTAATAATCAGCCCCAGCATTTT. Encoded protein: CASRLGPLNNQPQHF.

There are a few counts of this clonotype. The chain has TRBV3-1 and TRBJ1-1; no clear D. Germline V gives CDR1 LGHDT, CDR2 YNNKEL (reference sequence). The CDR3 has 13 amino acids. V lost 0 bases and J lost 12, with 14 bases in between. CDR3 sequence reads: CASSQEAGNGPFF. The CDR3 DNA reads TGTGCCAGCAGCCAAGAAGCAGGAAATGGGCCTTTCTTT. Full variable domain (rest looked up from reference TRBV3-1 and TRBJ1-1): DTAVSQTPKYLVTQMGNDKSIKCEQNLGHDTMYWYKQDSKKFLKIMFSYNNKELIINETVPNRFSPKSPDKAHLNLHINSLELGDSAVYFCASSQEAGNGPFFGQGTRLTVV.

This clonotype showed up just a few times. The rearrangement joins TRBV12-3 or TRBV12-4 to TRBJ1-6; 11 nucleotides align to TRBD1. V lost 1 base and J lost 10; bases outside the gene matches: 0. The CDR3 is made up of 14 amino acids. The DNA of the CDR3 is TGTGCCAGCAGTTTAGGGGACAGGGGGTCACCCCTCCACTTT. Translation gives CASSLGDRGSPLHF.

V is TRBV5-1 and J is TRBJ2-1; the D is unclear. V was pared by 0 bases and J by 8 bases, with 12 bases between. The CDR3 consists of 14 residues. The germline CDR1 and CDR2 sequences are SGHRS and YFSETQ. The CDR3 protein is CASSLGDWGYEQFF. CDR3 DNA: TGCGCCAGCAGCTTGGGGGATTGGGGATATGAGCAGTTCTTC.

The rearrangement links TRBV6-1 to TRBJ2-1; TRBD2 might be the D (6 bases). This CDR3 region has 16 residues. The V gene lost 7 bases and the J gene lost 0 bases, with 16 bases spanning the gap. Per germline, CDR1 MNHNS and CDR2 SASEGT. The CDR3 reads CASTSPGLGSYNEQFF. The CDR3 nucleotides read TGTGCCAGCACCTCCCCGGGACTGGGCTCCTACAATGAGCAGTTCTTC.

A few counts support this clonotype. The CDR3: CASSGRHMNTEAFF. DNA of the CDR3: TGTGCCAGCAGTGGACGGCACATGAACACTGAAGCTTTCTTT. The chain combines TRBV27 with TRBJ1-1; unclear D gene. CDR1 and CDR2 from the germline V gene are MNHEY and SMNVEV (reference sequence). Trimming removed 5 bases at V and 0 bases at J, with 10 bases between. The CDR3 spans 14 residues.

This clonotype showed up just a few times. This chain joins TRBV6-1 and TRBJ2-3; 15 nucleotides agree with TRBD2. The CDR3 runs 18 residues. V trimming: 5 bases; J trimming: 5 bases; junction bases outside the gene matches: 11. Germline CDR1 reads MNHNS; CDR2 reads SASEGT. CDR3 sequence (DNA): TGTGCCAGCAGTCCCTTAGGACTAGCGGGGGGGCAGAAAGATACGCAGTATTTT. Residues: CASSPLGLAGGQKDTQYF.

The chain links TRBV21-1 to TRBJ1-5. TRBV21-1 is marked as a pseudogene. The CDR3 extends over 17 amino acids. The CDR3 sequence: CASSPELDSGVNQPQHF. CDR3 DNA sequence: TGTGCCAGCAGCCCGGAACTGGATTCGGGGGTTAATCAGCCCCAGCATTTT.

This sequence joins TRBV7-3 and TRBJ2-2; no definite D call. The CDR3 is 12 residues long. V was shortened by 7 bases and J by 8 bases, with 11 bases between the two germline ends. The germline V gene has CDR1 SGHTA and CDR2 FQGTGA. Written as DNA, the CDR3 is TGTGCCAGCACCCAGGTGGGGGGGGAGCTGTTTTTT. It specifies CASTQVGGELFF.

The rearrangement uses TRBV20-1 and TRBJ2-5, with 10 bases aligning to TRBD2. The CDR3 length is 14 residues. V shed 6 bases, J shed 1 base, and the junction held 5 bases outside the gene matches. The germline CDR1 and CDR2 sequences are DFQATT and SNEGSKA (reference sequence). The CDR3 reads CSAFSGRTQETQYF. In DNA form, the CDR3 reads TGCAGTGCGTTTAGCGGGAGGACCCAAGAGACCCAGTACTTC.

The chain recombines TRBV12-3 or TRBV12-4 with TRBJ1-1; 11 bases agree with TRBD1. The V segment lost 3 bases and the J segment 0 bases; nucleotides outside the gene matches: 3. The CDR3 is made up of 16 amino acids. The CDR3 DNA is TGTGCCAGCAGTTTCGGGACAGGGGGAATGAACACTGAAGCTTTCTTT. This sequence encodes CASSFGTGGMNTEAFF.

Notes on this clonotype: Its ends do not fully match the called genes, so a read error is possible. The chain links TRBV20-1 to TRBJ2-2; 11 nucleotides match TRBD2. The CDR3 is 17 amino acids. The germline V gene has CDR1 DFQATT and CDR2 SNEGSKA (reference sequence). CDR3 sequence reads: CCASPTSGGANTGELFF. In DNA form, the CDR3 reads TGCTGTGCTAGCCCTACTAGCGGGGGCGCGAACACCGGGGAGCTGTTTTTT.

This clonotype was seen a handful of times. This rearrangement joins TRBV9 to TRBJ2-2; the D gene could be TRBD1 or TRBD2 (5 bases each). V was shortened by 3 bases and J by 1 base, with 10 bases between the two germline ends. CDR1 is SGDLS, CDR2 YYNGEE, per germline. The CDR3 is made up of 15 amino acids. In DNA form, the CDR3 reads TGTGCCAGCAGCGAGGGACGGTTGAACACCGGGGAGCTGTTTTTT. It yields the protein CASSEGRLNTGELFF.

This clonotype was picked up a small number of times. The rearrangement joins TRBV20-1 to TRBJ2-3; TRBD2 matches 8 bases. Germline V gives CDR1 DFQATT, CDR2 SNEGSKA (reference sequence). The ends lost 4 bases at V and 0 bases at J; junction bases unmatched: 12. The CDR3 spans 17 residues. As DNA, the CDR3 is TGCAGTGCTACCCCCGCCGGGGTAGCGGGAAGCACAGATACGCAGTATTTT. As protein: CSATPAGVAGSTDTQYF.

This clonotype was observed a few times. V and J are TRBV30 and TRBJ1-2, with unresolved D. The CDR3 is 14 amino acids. V was clipped by 1 base and J by 4 bases, with 13 bases between them. CDR1 is GTSNPN and CDR2 is SVGIG in the germline V gene (reference sequence). CDR3 DNA: TGTGCCTGGAGTGCCTCCGGACGGCCCTATGGCTACACCTTC. It yields the protein CAWSASGRPYGYTF.

The table lists this clonotype with a few counts. The rearrangement uses TRBV6-2 or TRBV6-3 and TRBJ1-1; TRBD1 is a possible D gene (5 bases). Trimming cost V 7 bases and J 4 bases, with 16 bases left between them. CDR3 length equals 14 residues. CDR1 is MNHEY and CDR2 is SVGEGT in the germline V gene. CDR3 nucleotides: TGTGCCAGCACCCCCCGAGGGGTTTCCACTGAAGCTTTCTTT. Amino acids: CASTPRGVSTEAFF.

This clonotype appeared many times. V is TRBV12-3 or TRBV12-4 and J is TRBJ2-1, with D unresolved. This CDR3 has 14 residues. The V gene lost 5 bases and the J gene lost 6 bases, with 14 bases spanning the gap. CDR3 coding DNA: TGTGCCAGCAGTGTACAACCAGTAGGCAATGAGCAGTTCTTC. It translates to CASSVQPVGNEQFF.

This clonotype was recorded a few times. The chain joins TRBV28 to TRBJ1-1, with D perhaps matching TRBD1 (6 bases). Germline V gene lookup returns CDR1 MDHEN and CDR2 SYDVKM. V lost 5 bases and J 4 bases, leaving 14 bases between the germline ends. The CDR3 sequence is 14 residues long. The CDR3 DNA is TGTGCCAGCAGTCCCCAGGGGAGGAGCACTGAAGCTTTCTTT. It codes for CASSPQGRSTEAFF.

The chain carries TRBV5-1 and TRBJ2-3; a weak D match, TRBD1 (5 bases). Trimming took off 9 bases at V and 2 bases at J, with 16 bases between the two ends. CDR1 is SGHRS, CDR2 YFSETQ, per germline. This CDR3 is 14 amino acids long. The CDR3 loop reads CATRGGGLTDTQYF. The CDR3 DNA reads TGCGCCACTAGGGGTGGCGGCCTCACAGATACGCAGTATTTT.

This rearrangement joins TRBV7-8 to TRBJ2-2, with D possibly being TRBD2 (7 bases). Germline CDR1 is SGHVS and CDR2 is FQNEAQ. Deletions cut 5 bases from V and 5 bases from J, with 18 bases between. The CDR3 runs to 16 residues. CDR3 DNA sequence: TGTGCCAGCAGCACCCGGGGGCGGGAGCGGACCGGGGAGCTGTTTTTT. It specifies CASSTRGRERTGELFF.

The V call is TRBV4-1, the J call TRBJ2-3, with 10 bases aligning to TRBD2. This CDR3 spans 18 amino acids. Germline V CDR1 and CDR2: MGHRA, YSYEKL. The trim removed 0 bases at V and 0 bases at J, leaving 6 bases unmatched. In DNA, the CDR3 is TGCGCCAGCAGCCAAGATATTGGACTAGCGGACAGCACAGATACGCAGTATTTT. It is translated as CASSQDIGLADSTDTQYF.

This clonotype showed up just a few times. This chain connects TRBV2 to TRBJ1-1; 9 nucleotides match TRBD1. The junction had 15 bases not matched to a gene; V was cut back by 2 bases and J by 11 bases. Germline V gene lookup returns CDR1 SNHLY and CDR2 FYNNEI. This CDR3 is 16 amino acids long. This chain's CDR3 is CASSERGTGGSPKAFF. The CDR3 DNA reads TGTGCCAGCAGTGAAAGGGGTACAGGGGGCTCCCCTAAGGCTTTCTTT.

This clonotype has at least ten counts. The chain carries TRBV20-1 and TRBJ1-2; D is uncertain. Trimming took off 6 bases at V and 3 bases at J, with 14 bases between the two ends. Germline CDR1 and CDR2: DFQATT and SNEGSKA (reference sequence). CDR3 size: 13 residues. This CDR3 reads CSADGEGDYGYTF. CDR3 sequence (DNA): TGCAGTGCCGATGGGGAGGGAGACTATGGCTACACCTTC.

The chain carries TRBV6-1 and TRBJ2-2, with D unresolved. The CDR3 has 14 amino acids. The germline V and J ends were trimmed by 11 bases and 3 bases, with 16 bases remaining between them. CDR1 MNHNS and CDR2 SASEGT come from the germline V gene. CDR3 sequence: CASKKGFDTGELFF. DNA of the CDR3: TGTGCCTCAAAAAAGGGATTCGACACCGGGGAGCTGTTTTTT.

This clonotype was observed at least ten times. The chain couples TRBV11-2 to TRBJ1-6, with D perhaps TRBD1 (6 bases). Germline loops: CDR1 SGHAT, CDR2 FQNNGV. Trimming removed 2 bases from V and 8 bases from J, with 13 bases in between. The CDR3 covers 15 residues. The DNA for the CDR3 is TGTGCCAGCAGCTTACAGGGGTACAGAGATTCACCCCTCCACTTT. Translation gives CASSLQGYRDSPLHF.

This clonotype was recorded many times. The gene calls are TRBV5-1 and TRBJ2-1; TRBD1 agrees at 9 bases. Germline CDR1 and CDR2: SGHRS and YFSETQ. V was pared by 0 bases and J by 3 bases, with 4 bases of the junction left unmatched. The CDR3 sequence is 16 residues long. CDR3 loop: CASSLDTGGFYNEQFF. CDR3 DNA: TGCGCCAGCAGCTTGGACACAGGGGGCTTCTACAATGAGCAGTTCTTC.

This clonotype was observed a few times. This chain connects TRBV3-1 to TRBJ2-3; 9 nucleotides align to TRBD2. Germline loops: CDR1 LGHDT, CDR2 YNNKEL (reference sequence). This CDR3 spans 17 amino acids. The trim removed 0 bases at V and 2 bases at J, leaving 6 bases unmatched. The CDR3 reads CASSQDPASGVTDTQYF. CDR3 bases: TGTGCCAGCAGCCAAGATCCCGCTAGCGGGGTCACAGATACGCAGTATTTT.

Remarks on this clonotype: A much larger clone lies one base from this, so it may be a read error. For the CDR3, the DNA is TGCAGTGCTAGAACAGGTCAAGAGACCCAGTGCTTC. It is translated as CSARTGQETQCF. The rearrangement uses TRBV20-1 and TRBJ2-5; TRBD1 is a possible D gene (5 bases). Germline CDR1 is DFQATT and CDR2 is SNEGSKA (reference sequence). The CDR3 spans 12 residues.